The TCR beta chain under discussion was sequenced for a study of T cell repertoires in cytomegalovirus infection. Study overall: Signatures in public TCR beta sequences pointed to both CMV infection and matching HLA type.

Trimming took off 5 bases at V and 6 bases at J, with 13 bases between the two ends. The CDR3 has 13 amino acids. Germline CDR1 reads SGHVS; CDR2 reads FQNEAQ. TCRdb fed the reads into MiXCR, producing one record per CDR3 protein. The sample lists around 240,000 distinct CDR3 sequences, under 25% occurring once. General study findings and limits: The study found HLA-C-restricted CMV-specific TCR beta clonotypes dominating the ex vivo response.

In regard to this clonotype: What it binds is not known. Just one base apart from a much larger clone, this may be a read error.

Sequences were obtained from CD8+ T cells from PBMCs. V and J are TRBV7-8 and TRBJ1-1; D is unresolved. The sequence came from a human donor in good health (CMV status not recorded). Some clones in this sample may be carry-over from other donors' samples. The CDR3 sequence: CASSHGGGPEAFF. CDR3 DNA sequence: TGTGCCAGCAGCCACGGAGGAGGGCCTGAAGCTTTCTTT.